This T cell receptor (beta chain) was observed in a study of early T cells in non-severe SARS-CoV-2 infection. Study as a whole: With bulk RNA from unsorted whole blood as input, sequencing yielded unpaired chains. Points from the study as a whole: VDJdb matching, biased toward anti-spike CD8 responses, missed private and CD4 specificities.

Germline values: CDR1 LGHDT, CDR2 YNNKEL (reference sequence). The CDR3 has 16 residues. Trimming at V came to 5 bases and at J to 4 bases, leaving 8 bases not matched to a gene. Unique molecular identifiers were affixed to single, distinct cDNA molecules. MiXCR was run by TCRdb on the 5' RACE reads, yielding one entry per CDR3 protein. Of approximately 52,000 distinct CDR3 sequences in the sample, roughly 8% were seen once. This clonotype was observed at least ten times. Its target is not known. The chain carries TRBV3-1 and TRBJ1-1, with 12 positions matching TRBD1. The sequenced sample consisted of whole blood. This TCR was sampled from an adult who was a healthcare worker with PCR-confirmed SARS-CoV-2 infection or an uninfected control (not recorded which). The CDR3 sequence: CASSSGQGASGTEAFF. CDR3 coding DNA: TGTGCCAGCAGCTCGGGACAGGGGGCGAGTGGCACTGAAGCTTTCTTT.